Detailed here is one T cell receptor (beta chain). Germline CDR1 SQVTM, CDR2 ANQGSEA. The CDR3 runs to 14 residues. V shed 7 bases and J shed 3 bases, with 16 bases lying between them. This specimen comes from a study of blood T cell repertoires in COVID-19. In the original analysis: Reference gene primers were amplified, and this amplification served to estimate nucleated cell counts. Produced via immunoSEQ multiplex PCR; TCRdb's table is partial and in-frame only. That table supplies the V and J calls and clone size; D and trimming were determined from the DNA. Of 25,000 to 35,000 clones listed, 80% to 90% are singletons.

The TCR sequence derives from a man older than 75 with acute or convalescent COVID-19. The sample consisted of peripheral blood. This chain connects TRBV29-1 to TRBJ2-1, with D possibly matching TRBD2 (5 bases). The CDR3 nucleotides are TGCAGCGAACGATCGAAACTAGTCTACAATGAGCAGTTCTTC. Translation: CSERSKLVYNEQFF.